This TCR beta chain was profiled in a study of technical replicates of blood from a handful of donors. Looked up from germline, CDR1 is MDHEN and CDR2 is SYDVKM. This CDR3 comprises 15 residues. J was trimmed by 5 bases and V by 5 bases; bases with no gene match: 8. Sequenced by immunoSEQ multiplex PCR; TCRdb stores in-frame clones only, minus some. This sample has 65,000 to 90,000 clones, with 85% to 95% found just once. Sequencing was performed on T cells isolated from PBMCs. This clonotype originated in a human donor in good health. The chain carries TRBV28 and TRBJ2-1; 8 bases are shared with TRBD2. The CDR3 is CASSPLAGPNNEQFF. The CDR3 DNA reads as TGTGCCAGCAGTCCATTAGCGGGACCAAACAATGAGCAGTTCTTC. The variable domain in full, completed from reference TRBV28 and TRBJ2-1, reads DVKVTQSSRYLVKRTGEKVFLECVQDMDHENMFWYRQDPGLGLRLIYFSYDVKMKEKGDIPEGYSVSREKKERFSLILESASTNQTSMYLCASSPLAGPNNEQFFGPGTRLTVL.